The 10 T cell receptor beta chains below come from one sample, sequenced in a study of shared clonotypes between healthy human individuals. Cells designated naive CD8 were CD45RO-negative and were positively selected for CCR7, with terminally differentiated effector memory CD45RA+ cells excluded. The assay was immunoSEQ multiplex PCR, and TCRdb's table has in-frame clones only and misses some. The sample shows hundreds of thousands of clones, about 91% of them seen only once. Sample: naive CD8+ T cells sorted from blood. The receptors were sampled from a young man in good health.

This chain joins TRBV15 and TRBJ2-5; 11 positions match TRBD1. V was clipped by 0 bases and J by 4 bases; unmatched bases: 13. The CDR3 totals 19 residues. The germline CDR1 and CDR2 sequences are LNHNV and YYDKDF (reference sequence). The chain's CDR3 is CATSRDRGQGVPILETQYF. CDR3 nucleotide sequence: TGTGCCACCAGCAGAGATCGGGGACAGGGGGTGCCCATTCTAGAGACCCAGTACTTC.

This clone was counted a single time. The rearrangement links TRBV28 to TRBJ2-2, with D perhaps matching TRBD2 (5 bases). Germline V gives CDR1 MDHEN, CDR2 SYDVKM. The CDR3 runs to 13 residues. The V and J ends lost 7 bases and 5 bases respectively, with 11 bases between them. CDR3 bases: TGTGCCAGCATCAAATCGGGGACCGGGGAGCTGTTTTTT. This translates into CASIKSGTGELFF.

The rearrangement joins TRBV5-5 to TRBJ2-1; a weak D match, TRBD2 (8 bases). Germline V CDR1 and CDR2: SGHKS, YYEKEE (reference sequence). V dropped 7 bases and J dropped 8 bases, with 34 bases sitting between them. This CDR3 has 19 amino acids. CDR3 amino acids: CASSAYDRVAGLVLDEQFF. The DNA for the CDR3 is TGTGCCAGCTCAGCTTATGACAGGGTGGCGGGACTAGTTTTGGATGAGCAGTTCTTC.

The chain links TRBV6-1 to TRBJ1-2, with D possibly TRBD1 on 5 matching bases. CDR1 is MNHNS and CDR2 is SASEGT in the germline V gene. Trimming stripped 4 bases from V and 6 bases from J, with 12 bases between. CDR3 length: 13 amino acids. The CDR3 coding sequence is TGTGCCAGCAGTGCCTTGGGGGGAAATGGCTACACCTTC. Translating gives CASSALGGNGYTF.

The chain couples TRBV7-8 to TRBJ2-3; D is possibly TRBD1 (6 bases). In germline, CDR1 is SGHVS, CDR2 FQNEAQ. The CDR3 totals 17 residues. V shed 5 bases and J shed 0 bases, with 18 bases lying between them. Here the CDR3 reads CASSHDGQGISTDTQYF. In nucleotides, the CDR3 is TGTGCCAGCAGCCACGACGGGCAGGGGATCAGCACAGATACGCAGTATTTT.

The chain employs TRBV6-1 and TRBJ2-1, with 15 bases that match TRBD2. Germline V lookup: CDR1 MNHNS, CDR2 SASEGT. V trimming: 2 bases; J trimming: 10 bases; junction bases outside the gene matches: 9. The CDR3 is made up of 17 amino acids. Written as DNA, the CDR3 is TGTGCCAGCAGTGAATTAGGCGGACTAGCGGGAGGGCAGGAGCAGTTCTTC. This encodes CASSELGGLAGGQEQFF.

This chain connects TRBV6-5 to TRBJ1-2; TRBD1 matches 8 bases. J gave up 1 base and V 4 bases, and 8 bases lay outside the gene matches. Germline CDR1 MNHEY, CDR2 SVGAGI. This CDR3 has 16 residues. The CDR3 is CASSSKGDRFNYGYTF. The CDR3 DNA sequence: TGTGCCAGCAGTTCGAAAGGGGACAGGTTTAACTATGGCTACACCTTC.

The gene calls are TRBV7-9 and TRBJ2-6; D not resolved. The germline CDR1 and CDR2 sequences are SEHNR and FQNEAQ (reference sequence). V gave up 7 bases and J gave up 2 bases, with 15 bases separating them. The CDR3 has 16 amino acids. The CDR3 loop reads CASTMTGEPGANVLTF. CDR3 sequence (DNA): TGTGCCAGCACCATGACTGGGGAACCTGGGGCCAACGTCCTGACTTTC.

J is TRBJ2-1 and V is TRBV18; D not resolved. Trimming took off 10 bases at V and 9 bases at J, with 16 bases between the two ends. The CDR3 runs to 12 residues. Per the germline V gene, CDR1 is KGHSH and CDR2 is LQKENI. CDR3 coding DNA: TGTGCCATTACACCACCGGAGAGTGAGCAGTTCTTC. It yields the protein CAITPPESEQFF.

The CDR3: CASSPGTSGRSAGFTGELFF. In nucleotides, the CDR3 is TGTGCCAGCAGCCCCGGGACTAGCGGGAGGAGTGCCGGGTTTACCGGGGAGCTGTTTTTT. The chain combines TRBV28 with TRBJ2-2; 15 nucleotides line up with TRBD2. The length of the CDR3 is 20 residues. Trimming took 6 bases from V and 5 from J; bases not matched to a gene: 16. The germline V gene has CDR1 MDHEN and CDR2 SYDVKM. The full variable domain, in which reference TRBV28 and TRBJ2-2 provide the parts outside the CDR3, is DVKVTQSSRYLVKRTGEKVFLECVQDMDHENMFWYRQDPGLGLRLIYFSYDVKMKEKGDIPEGYSVSREKKERFSLILESASTNQTSMYLCASSPGTSGRSAGFTGELFFGEGSRLTVL.